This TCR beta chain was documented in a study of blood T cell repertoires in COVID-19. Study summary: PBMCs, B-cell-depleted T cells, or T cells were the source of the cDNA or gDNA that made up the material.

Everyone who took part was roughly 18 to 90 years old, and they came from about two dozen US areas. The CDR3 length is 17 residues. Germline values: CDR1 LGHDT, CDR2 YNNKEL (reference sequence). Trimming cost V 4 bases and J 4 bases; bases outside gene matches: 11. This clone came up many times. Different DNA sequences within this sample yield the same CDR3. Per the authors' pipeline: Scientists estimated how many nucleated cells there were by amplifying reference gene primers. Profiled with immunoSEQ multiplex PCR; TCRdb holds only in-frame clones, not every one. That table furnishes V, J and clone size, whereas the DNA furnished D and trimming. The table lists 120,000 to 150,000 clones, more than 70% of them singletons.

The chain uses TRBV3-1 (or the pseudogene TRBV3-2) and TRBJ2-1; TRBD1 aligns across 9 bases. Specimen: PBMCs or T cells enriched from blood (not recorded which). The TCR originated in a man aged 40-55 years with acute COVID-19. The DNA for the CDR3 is TGTGCCAGCAGCCCACACAGGGGGCGTACTTGTTACAATGAGCAGTTCTTC. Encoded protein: CASSPHRGRTCYNEQFF.